This TCR beta chain came from a study of T-cell memory formation after mild COVID-19. General study results and limits: Shrinking CD4+ clones resided mostly in CM and EM, and CD8+ ones in EMRA. Whether day 37 second-wave clones are SARS-CoV-2-specific was not confirmed. Certain responding clones were present in pre-infection memory, suggesting participation of cross-reactive memory.

The junction had 11 bases not matched to a gene; V was cut back by 2 bases and J by 9 bases. The CDR3 totals 16 residues. Looked up from germline, CDR1 is LNHNV and CDR2 is YYDKDF (reference sequence). A 5'RACE reaction primed in the constant segment made cDNA libraries of TCR alpha and TCR beta, and these carried sample barcodes and UMIs. TCRdb called the 5' RACE reads again in MiXCR, with one record for every CDR3 protein. The table includes tens of thousands of distinct CDR3 sequences, more than 12% detected once. This clonotype occurred many times. Its antigen is as yet unknown. Sequenced: PBMCs or a T cell subset sorted from them (not recorded which). The source is a man aged 18 to 35 who had mild COVID-19 (a few samples of this study predate the infection). Cell type and time point are not known. V and J are TRBV15 and TRBJ2-3; TRBD2 matches 10 bases. DNA of the CDR3: TGTGCCACCAGCAGACTTGGGACTAGCGTCGGGAGGACGCAGTATTTT. Residues: CATSRLGTSVGRTQYF.